This entry is about one T cell receptor beta chain. This record belongs to a study of CD8 T cells in Susac syndrome. Random hexamers primed reverse transcription of about 0.5 to 1 ug RNA. TCRdb processed the immunoSEQ multiplex PCR reads anew with MiXCR; each CDR3 protein has one entry. The sample has 150,000 to 200,000 distinct CDR3 sequences, under 97% seen once. This CDR3 is built from 16 residues. With V trimmed by 4 bases and J by 0 bases, 6 bases remained unmatched. Germline loops: CDR1 SNHLY, CDR2 FYNNEI. The genes are TRBV2 and TRBJ2-3; 8 bases align to TRBD1. The sequence was obtained from a human donor with multiple sclerosis. The sample was CD4+ T cells from PBMCs. The CDR3 sequence: CASSGRGRRSTDTQYF. In DNA form, the CDR3 reads TGTGCCAGCAGTGGCAGGGGGCGACGGAGCACAGATACGCAGTATTTT.